This TCR beta chain was captured by sequencing in a study of identical twins. Per germline, CDR1 SNHLY and CDR2 FYNNEI. This CDR3 spans 14 amino acids. Unmatched junction bases numbered 10, after V lost 8 bases and J lost 3 bases. TCRdb redid the calling of the 5' RACE reads with MiXCR, one entry per CDR3 protein. The sample consists of 450,000 or so distinct CDR3 sequences, approximately 24% of them appearing once. This clonotype has only a few counts. This same sample was also part of a study on T cells expressing NK-cell markers.

This sequence originates from a woman between 18 and 30 years old in good health. The specimen was CD4+ T cells sorted from blood. The chain employs TRBV2 and TRBJ2-7; 7 nucleotides agree with TRBD2. DNA of the CDR3: TGTGCCAGCCGATACAGCGGGAACCTCTACGAGCAGTACTTC. Amino acid sequence: CASRYSGNLYEQYF.